This T cell receptor (beta chain) emerged from a study of blood T cell repertoires in COVID-19. Study-level background: Samples came from the United States, Italy and Spain, spanning acute and convalescent COVID-19. The analysed material was cDNA or gDNA that came from T cells, B-cell-depleted T cells, or PBMCs.

Method: immunoSEQ multiplex PCR; TCRdb's copy keeps in-frame clones and lacks some. The profile shows about 280,000 clones, approximately 78% of them singletons. Participants were placed into cohorts based on the clinical history they reported. CDR1 and CDR2 (germline): SGHVS, FQNEAQ. The CDR3 is made up of 15 amino acids. The V and J ends lost 5 bases and 5 bases, in that order; junction bases with no gene match: 6. This clonotype originated in a man in his forties who had been exposed to COVID-19. V and J are TRBV7-8 and TRBJ1-2; TRBD1 agrees at 12 bases. Input material: PBMCs or T cells enriched from blood (not recorded which). The CDR3 spells CASSPRDRGRYGYTF. The CDR3 DNA follows: TGTGCCAGCAGCCCCCGGGACAGGGGGCGGTATGGCTACACCTTC.